These 10 T cell receptor beta chains originate from one sample sequenced in a study of blood T cell repertoires in COVID-19. Generated by immunoSEQ multiplex PCR, the TCRdb table keeps only in-frame clones and is missing some. Of around 200,000 clones listed, approximately 92% are singletons. Sequenced sample: PBMCs or T cells enriched from blood (not recorded which). These receptors were taken from a woman in her thirties or forties with acute COVID-19.

The J gene is TRBJ1-2, the V gene TRBV9, with TRBD1 identical over 8 bases. Germline V gene lookup returns CDR1 SGDLS and CDR2 YYNGEE. After removal of 0 bases from V and 0 bases from J, the junction contained 13 bases not matched to a gene. The CDR3 length is 19 residues. CDR3 nucleotide sequence: TGTGCCAGCAGCGTAGGATTGGGTCAGGGGGCTCCTACTAACTATGGCTACACCTTC. This codes for CASSVGLGQGAPTNYGYTF.

V usage is TRBV4-2 and J usage is TRBJ2-5, with 9 bases aligning to TRBD1. J was trimmed by 4 bases and V by 3 bases; bases with no gene match: 12. Germline V CDR1 and CDR2: LGHNA, YNFKEQ. The CDR3 sequence is 17 residues long. The DNA for the CDR3 is TGTGCCAGCAGCCACTCCCTAGTGACAGGGGGTACAGAGACCCAGTACTTC. It codes for CASSHSLVTGGTETQYF.

The chain employs TRBV5-4 and TRBJ2-4; 7 bases fit TRBD1. Germline CDR1 and CDR2: SGHNT and YYREEE (reference sequence). The junction had 8 bases not matched to a gene; V was cut back by 4 bases and J by 1 base. The CDR3 has 16 residues. The chain's CDR3 is CASSPRQGMAKNIQYF. The CDR3 region has the DNA TGTGCCAGCAGCCCCAGACAGGGCATGGCCAAAAACATTCAGTACTTC.

V usage is TRBV7-9 and J usage is TRBJ2-7; D unclear. Trimming shortened V by 5 bases and J by 2 bases, and 13 bases separated the two germline ends. The CDR3 is 14 residues long. Germline CDR1 and CDR2: SEHNR and FQNEAQ (reference sequence). Here the CDR3 reads CASSPRLVPYEQYF. The CDR3 nucleotides are TGTGCCAGCAGCCCCCGACTCGTACCCTACGAGCAGTACTTC.

This rearrangement joins TRBV3-1 (or the pseudogene TRBV3-2) to TRBJ2-5; 8 positions agree with TRBD1. Per the germline V gene, CDR1 is LGHDT and CDR2 is YNNKEL (reference sequence). CDR3 length equals 18 residues. The trim removed 0 bases at V and 2 bases at J, leaving 11 bases unmatched. As DNA, the CDR3 is TGTGCCAGCAGCCAAGATTTTCCGGGGACAGGTCATCAAGAGACCCAGTACTTC. This sequence encodes CASSQDFPGTGHQETQYF.

J is TRBJ2-2 and V is TRBV29-1; 9 positions match TRBD1. J lost 7 bases, V lost 3 bases, and 3 bases had no gene match. This CDR3 contains 13 residues. Germline V gene lookup returns CDR1 SQVTM and CDR2 ANQGSEA. CDR3 loop: CSVEMTGGGELFF. For the CDR3, the DNA is TGCAGCGTTGAGATGACAGGGGGCGGGGAGCTGTTTTTT.

The chain couples TRBV3-1 (or the pseudogene TRBV3-2) to TRBJ2-7, with a possible D match to TRBD2 (5 bases). From germline, CDR1 is LGHDT and CDR2 YNNKEL (reference sequence). The V and J ends lost 3 bases and 5 bases respectively, with 11 bases between them. The CDR3 consists of 13 residues. The DNA of the CDR3 is TGTGCCAGCAGCCACGGCGGAGCGGACGAGCAGTACTTC. Residues: CASSHGGADEQYF.

The chain has TRBV5-1 and TRBJ2-1; 16 bases are a match to TRBD2. The V gene's germline CDR1 is SGHRS and CDR2 YFSETQ. The CDR3 covers 18 residues. With V trimmed by 4 bases and J by 7 bases, 11 bases remained unmatched. The CDR3 spells CASSKDHPGLAGGNEQFF. In DNA form, the CDR3 reads TGCGCCAGCAGCAAAGATCACCCGGGACTAGCGGGAGGGAATGAGCAGTTCTTC.

The V gene is TRBV7-3, the J gene TRBJ2-2; 9 nucleotides match TRBD1. Germline values: CDR1 SGHTA, CDR2 FQGTGA. This CDR3 region has 16 residues. With 1 base clipped from V and 2 bases from J, the junction kept 2 bases outside the gene matches. The CDR3 sequence is CASSLRGQGNTGELFF. The CDR3 nucleotides read TGTGCCAGCAGCTTAAGGGGACAGGGCAACACCGGGGAGCTGTTTTTT. The full variable domain, completed using reference TRBV7-3 and TRBJ2-2, is GAGVSQTPSNKVTEKGKYVELRCDPISGHTALYWYRQSLGQGPEFLIYFQGTGAADDSGLPNDRFFAVRPEGSVSTLKIQRTERGDSAVYLCASSLRGQGNTGELFFGEGSRLTVL.

V and J are TRBV4-2 and TRBJ1-2; D is ambiguous. The germline gives CDR1 LGHNA, CDR2 YNFKEQ. The CDR3 loop spans 15 amino acids. Trimming pared 4 bases from V and 2 bases from J, leaving 14 bases between. Here the CDR3 reads CASSPTPAGNYGYTF. The CDR3 DNA reads TGTGCCAGCAGCCCGACACCCGCTGGGAACTATGGCTACACCTTC.